The 16 T cell receptor beta chains given below trace back to one sample, sequenced in a study of blood T cell repertoires in COVID-19. Using immunoSEQ multiplex PCR, the repertoire was profiled, and TCRdb retains in-frame clones only, with some absent. The data contain roughly 330,000 clones, more than 75% of them seen just once; the ten biggest clones take up under 2%. What was sequenced was peripheral blood. The receptors originated from a woman between 50 and 59 years old with acute or convalescent COVID-19.

CDR3 sequence (DNA): TGTGCCAACCCCCGAGCGGGAGGGAGCACCGGGGAGCTGTTTTTT. As protein: CANPRAGGSTGELFF. V is TRBV21-1 and J is TRBJ2-2; the table gives TRBD2 as D, unverified against the DNA. TRBV21-1 corresponds to a pseudogene. This CDR3 spans 15 amino acids.

The chain joins TRBV27 to TRBJ2-2; 9 positions match TRBD2. Germline CDR1 and CDR2: MNHEY and SMNVEV (reference sequence). This CDR3 spans 17 amino acids. Germline trimming cut 4 bases from V and 4 bases from J; bases unmatched to any gene: 10. Here the CDR3 DNA reads TGTGCCAGCAGTTCCCTAAGTGCGGGAGGGACCACCGGGGAGCTGTTTTTT. Translating gives CASSSLSAGGTTGELFF.

In this sample, this clone turned up once. This chain uses TRBV19 with TRBJ1-5; possibly TRBD1 for D (6 bases). The CDR3 has 15 amino acids. Germline V gene lookup returns CDR1 LNHDA and CDR2 SQIVND (reference sequence). Trimming removed 3 bases at V and 5 bases at J, with 14 bases between. The DNA of the CDR3 is TGTGCCAGTAGTATGGGCAGGGGTCTCGATCAGCCCCAGCATTTT. Its protein is CASSMGRGLDQPQHF.

The rearrangement joins TRBV6-6 to TRBJ2-5; 11 bases fit TRBD2. CDR1 MNHNY and CDR2 SVGAGI come from the germline V gene (reference sequence). V lost 3 bases and J lost 5; bases outside the gene matches: 2. The CDR3 contains 14 residues. The CDR3 loop reads CASSYSSGRETQYF. The CDR3 nucleotides are TGTGCCAGCAGTTATTCTAGCGGGAGGGAGACCCAGTACTTC.

The chain carries TRBV27 and TRBJ2-7, with TRBD1 as a possible D gene (5 bases). The V end lost 5 bases, the J end lost 3 bases, and 14 bases lay between the germline ends. Germline lookup yields CDR1 MNHEY and CDR2 SMNVEV (reference sequence). The CDR3 has 14 amino acids. DNA for the CDR3: TGTGCCAGCAGTACCGCCCGACAGAGCTACGAGCAGTACTTC. Protein product: CASSTARQSYEQYF.

The rearrangement uses TRBV5-6 and TRBJ1-1; 10 positions agree with TRBD1. This CDR3 comprises 15 residues. V lost 4 bases and J lost 7; bases outside the gene matches: 10. Germline loops: CDR1 SGHDT, CDR2 YYEEEE. The CDR3 loop is CASSPPTGGTSEAFF. The CDR3 nucleotides read TGTGCCAGCAGCCCACCGACAGGGGGCACTAGTGAAGCTTTCTTT. The full variable domain, its missing parts supplied by reference TRBV5-6 and TRBJ1-1, is DAGVTQSPTHLIKTRGQQVTLRCSPKSGHDTVSWYQQALGQGPQFIFQYYEEEERQRGNFPDRFSGHQFPNYSSELNVNALLLGDSALYLCASSPPTGGTSEAFFGQGTRLTVV.

The table lists this clone with a few counts. The rearrangement links TRBV20-1 to TRBJ2-7; D not certain. The CDR3 is 10 residues long. V was shortened by 3 bases and J by 5 bases, with 5 bases between the two germline ends. Germline V gene sequence: CDR1 DFQATT, CDR2 SNEGSKA (reference sequence). The CDR3 spells CSASFHEQYF. The CDR3 DNA reads TGCAGTGCTAGCTTCCACGAGCAGTACTTC.

This clone was detected only once. The chain carries TRBV5-1 and TRBJ2-3; possibly TRBD2 for D (5 bases). V dropped 0 bases and J dropped 1 base, with 12 bases sitting between them. Germline CDR1 SGHRS, CDR2 YFSETQ. This CDR3 has 16 residues. CDR3 DNA: TGCGCCAGCAGCTTGGTTGGGAGCAGTGGCACAGATACGCAGTATTTT. Amino acids: CASSLVGSSGTDTQYF.

This rearrangement joins TRBV7-2 to TRBJ2-5; D perhaps matches TRBD2 (6 bases). V lost 1 base and J 8 bases, leaving 17 bases between the germline ends. The CDR3 spans 15 residues. The germline CDR1 and CDR2 sequences are SGHTA and FQGNSA. CDR3 coding DNA: TGTGCCAGCAGCTTAGGGGGACTCCCACAGGAAACCCAGTACTTC. Translated: CASSLGGLPQETQYF.

The chain joins TRBV28 to TRBJ1-4; D not resolved. The V end lost 1 base, the J end lost 7 bases, and 13 bases lay between the germline ends. Germline assignment: CDR1 MDHEN and CDR2 SYDVKM. This CDR3 has 15 residues. Written as DNA, the CDR3 is TGTGCCAGCAGTTTATTCCTATCGGGTAGTGAAAAACTGTTTTTT. Its translation: CASSLFLSGSEKLFF.

J is TRBJ2-7 and V is TRBV11-2; TRBD2 is a possible D gene (6 bases). CDR3 length: 13 amino acids. Per the germline V gene, CDR1 is SGHAT and CDR2 is FQNNGV. The V end lost 8 bases, the J end lost 3 bases, and 14 bases lay between the germline ends. The CDR3 coding sequence is TGTGCCAGCTCCATCGGGGGAGGCTACGAGCAGTACTTC. Encoded protein: CASSIGGGYEQYF.

A note on this clone: The identical CDR3 is also encoded by other nucleotide sequences in the sample. The rearrangement joins TRBV27 to TRBJ2-7, with no clear D. The CDR3 has 11 amino acids. Trimming cost V 6 bases and J 1 base, with 4 bases left between them. Germline lookup yields CDR1 MNHEY and CDR2 SMNVEV (reference sequence). The CDR3 reads CASSSSYEQYF. In nucleotides, the CDR3 is TGTGCCAGCAGCTCTTCCTACGAGCAGTACTTC.

The chain is built from TRBV7-2 and TRBJ2-3; 10 positions agree with TRBD2. The CDR3 loop spans 16 amino acids. Losses at the gene ends were 5 bases for V and 3 bases for J; bases not matched to a gene: 8. Germline CDR1 reads SGHTA; CDR2 reads FQGNSA. Here the CDR3 reads CASSPAGGRGTDTQYF. The CDR3 nucleotides read TGTGCCAGCAGCCCAGCGGGAGGGCGGGGAACAGATACGCAGTATTTT.

This sequence joins TRBV18 and TRBJ1-5, with 9 bases fitting TRBD1. The germline V gene encodes CDR1 KGHSH and CDR2 LQKENI. The CDR3 totals 15 residues. J gave up 4 bases and V 3 bases, and 4 bases lay outside the gene matches. CDR3 DNA sequence: TGTGCCAGCTCACCGGGACAGGGATTTAATCAGCCCCAGCATTTT. It codes for CASSPGQGFNQPQHF. The full variable domain, with the rest looked up from reference TRBV18 and TRBJ1-5, is NAGVMQNPRHLVRRRGQEARLRCSPMKGHSHVYWYRQLPEEGLKFMVYLQKENIIDESGMPKERFSAEFPKEGPSILRIQQVVRGDSAAYFCASSPGQGFNQPQHFGDGTRLSIL.

This chain's CDR3 is CACTETGAIGYGYTF. As DNA, the CDR3 is TGTGCCTGTACAGAGACAGGGGCGATAGGCTATGGCTACACCTTC. The chain is built from TRBV30 and TRBJ1-2; 8 positions match TRBD1. Germline CDR1 is GTSNPN and CDR2 is SVGIG (reference sequence). V trimming: 6 bases; J trimming: 4 bases; junction bases outside the gene matches: 13. The CDR3 contains 15 residues.

The genes are TRBV7-6 and TRBJ2-7; 10 bases are a match to TRBD2. J was trimmed by 5 bases and V by 5 bases; bases with no gene match: 12. Germline values: CDR1 SGHVS, CDR2 FNYEAQ. The CDR3 has 16 amino acids. CDR3 residues: CASSIVPSGSGDEQYF. CDR3 DNA sequence: TGTGCCAGCAGCATCGTTCCTAGCGGGAGTGGTGACGAGCAGTACTTC.